Shown below are 21 T cell receptor beta chains from a single sample sequenced in a study of monozygotic twins with inflammatory bowel disease. TCRdb processed the 5' RACE reads again and assigns one entry to each CDR3 protein, with no DNA. Here the sample table reports about 160,000 distinct CDR3 sequences. The material sequenced was blood. These receptor sequences come from a human donor with ulcerative colitis or Crohn's disease, or a healthy co-twin of an affected twin (not recorded which).

CDR3: CASSLNRDRGLVTEAFF. The genes are TRBV28 and TRBJ1-1; TCRdb indicates TRBD1, and absent DNA this call remains unverified. From germline, CDR1 is MDHEN and CDR2 SYDVKM. CDR3 size: 17 residues.

The J gene is TRBJ2-7, the V gene TRBV11-2; TCRdb picks TRBD1, but there is no DNA to check that call. Germline V CDR1 and CDR2: SGHAT, FQNNGV. CDR3 size: 14 residues. CDR3 protein: CASSWDSSRNEQYF.

V is TRBV5-1 and J is TRBJ2-2. The CDR3 runs 15 residues. Germline lookup yields CDR1 SGHRS and CDR2 YFSETQ. The CDR3: CASSLAVSNTGELFF. Full variable domain (remainder filled in from reference TRBV5-1 and TRBJ2-2): KAGVTQTPRYLIKTRGQQVTLSCSPISGHRSVSWYQQTPGQGLQFLFEYFSETQRNKGNFPGRFSGRQFSNSRSEMNVSTLELGDSALYLCASSLAVSNTGELFFGEGSRLTVL.

The V gene is TRBV5-1, the J gene TRBJ1-4. The CDR3 is made up of 13 amino acids. Germline V gives CDR1 SGHRS, CDR2 YFSETQ. CDR3 amino acids: CASSFGDPEKLFF.

V is TRBV7-3 and J is TRBJ1-1; TCRdb gives TRBD1 as the D gene, but with no DNA this cannot be confirmed. Per the germline V gene, CDR1 is SGHTA and CDR2 is FQGTGA. The CDR3 loop spans 16 amino acids. The CDR3 sequence: CASSYPVRERNTEAFF. The full variable domain, with the rest looked up from reference TRBV7-3 and TRBJ1-1, is GAGVSQTPSNKVTEKGKYVELRCDPISGHTALYWYRQSLGQGPEFLIYFQGTGAADDSGLPNDRFFAVRPEGSVSTLKIQRTERGDSAVYLCASSYPVRERNTEAFFGQGTRLTVV.

The CDR3 sequence is CASSERPVQPQHF. The J gene is TRBJ1-5, the V gene TRBV6-1. This CDR3 contains 13 residues. The germline CDR1 and CDR2 sequences are MNHNS and SASEGT.

CDR3 region: CSVDLQSTEAFF. This chain uses TRBV29-1 with TRBJ1-1. CDR3 length: 12 residues. The V gene's germline CDR1 is SQVTM and CDR2 ANQGSEA.

The V call is TRBV20-1, the J call TRBJ2-1; checking the TCRdb D call of TRBD2 is not possible without DNA. This CDR3 contains 14 residues. CDR1 and CDR2 from the germline V gene are DFQATT and SNEGSKA (reference sequence). CDR3 amino acids: CSAKRLAAYNEQFF.

The chain combines TRBV10-3 with TRBJ2-7. This CDR3 has 15 amino acids. Germline V gene data show CDR1 as ENHRY and CDR2 as SYGVKD. CDR3 protein: CAISESDDSSYEQYF.

The chain links TRBV7-8 to TRBJ2-2; without DNA, the TCRdb call of TRBD1 cannot be checked. From germline, CDR1 is SGHVS and CDR2 FQNEAQ. This CDR3 contains 16 residues. CDR3: CASSFKGQVQSGELFF. Using reference TRBV7-8 and TRBJ2-2 for the parts outside the CDR3, the full variable domain is GAGVSQSPRYKVAKRGQDVALRCDPISGHVSLFWYQQALGQGPEFLTYFQNEAQLDKSGLPSDRFFAERPEGSVSTLKIQRTQQEDSAVYLCASSFKGQVQSGELFFGEGSRLTVL.

The chain has TRBV4-2 and TRBJ2-1; TCRdb's assignment of TRBD2 cannot be checked, as there is no DNA. CDR1 and CDR2 (germline): LGHNA, YNFKEQ. This CDR3 has 16 residues. This CDR3 is CASSRRLADSYNEQFF.

The chain carries TRBV2 and TRBJ1-5. This CDR3 has 15 residues. CDR1 is SNHLY, CDR2 FYNNEI, per germline. This chain's CDR3 is CASSDYIDSNQPQHF. The full variable domain, with the rest looked up from reference TRBV2 and TRBJ1-5, is EPEVTQTPSHQVTQMGQEVILRCVPISNHLYFYWYRQILGQKVEFLVSFYNNEISEKSEIFDDQFSVERPDGSNFTLKIRSTKLEDSAMYFCASSDYIDSNQPQHFGDGTRLSIL.

The rearrangement links TRBV12-3 or TRBV12-4 to TRBJ2-1; TCRdb proposes TRBD2, but this gene call is untestable without DNA. This CDR3 contains 15 residues. The CDR3 sequence: CASSTIAGGGGEQFF.

J is TRBJ2-7 and V is TRBV18; absent DNA, TCRdb's TRBD1 call cannot be checked. Looked up from germline, CDR1 is KGHSH and CDR2 is LQKENI. This CDR3 region has 14 residues. CDR3 protein: CASSSGTTAYEQYF.

This chain connects TRBV19 to TRBJ2-2; TCRdb outputs TRBD1, but without DNA this stays unchecked. CDR3 length: 14 residues. Germline V CDR1 and CDR2: LNHDA, SQIVND (reference sequence). The CDR3 here is CASSGTIGTGELFF.

The gene calls are TRBV7-8 and TRBJ2-2; lacking DNA, the TRBD2 call made by TCRdb goes unchecked. The germline V gene has CDR1 SGHVS and CDR2 FQNEAQ. The CDR3 has 20 residues. This CDR3 reads CASSDQGLWLAGVRGGELFF.

The CDR3 region is CASSPIGASYNEQFF. The chain links TRBV5-4 to TRBJ2-1; TCRdb returns TRBD1, unconfirmable since there is no DNA. CDR1 SGHNT and CDR2 YYREEE come from the germline V gene (reference sequence). The CDR3 has 15 amino acids.

The chain has TRBV7-6 and TRBJ1-1. Per germline, CDR1 SGHVS and CDR2 FNYEAQ. The length of the CDR3 is 14 residues. The CDR3 here is CASSLGSQATEAFF.

V usage is TRBV6-5 and J usage is TRBJ1-4; the TRBD1 assignment by TCRdb is unverifiable without DNA. Germline-derived CDR1 and CDR2 are MNHEY and SVGAGI. The CDR3 is made up of 15 amino acids. The CDR3 here is CASSYRGDRWEKLFF.

The chain employs TRBV30 and TRBJ1-5. The CDR3 spans 15 residues. Germline loops: CDR1 GTSNPN, CDR2 SVGIG (reference sequence). The CDR3 loop is CAWARTSRVDQPQHF. The full variable domain, with the rest looked up from reference TRBV30 and TRBJ1-5, is SQTIHQWPATLVQPVGSPLSLECTVEGTSNPNLYWYRQAAGRGLQLLFYSVGIGQISSEVPQNLSASRPQDRQFILSSKKLLLSDSGFYLCAWARTSRVDQPQHFGDGTRLSIL.

The chain couples TRBV20-1 to TRBJ1-6; with no DNA, the TCRdb D assignment of TRBD1 cannot be verified. Germline CDR1 DFQATT, CDR2 SNEGSKA (reference sequence). The CDR3 covers 14 residues. The CDR3 spells CSAKRTAENSPLHF.